This T cell receptor beta chain was sequenced for a study of blood T cell repertoires in COVID-19. Study overall: Some COVID-19 samples were acute and others convalescent; all came from the United States, Italy and Spain.

Categorization into cohorts depended on clinical history that participants reported. In Cohort 3, a recovered donor had either two negative PCRs, clearance, or symptom resolution. The CDR3 is 15 residues long. Looked up from germline, CDR1 is LNHDA and CDR2 is SQIVND (reference sequence). V lost 7 bases to trimming and J lost 5 bases; unmatched junction nucleotides: 12. Authors' methods: Amplification of reference gene primers was used by the study to estimate nucleated cell counts. Only in-frame clones appear in the TCRdb table, and some are missing; sequencing was by immunoSEQ multiplex PCR. That table is the source of V, J and clone size, and D and trimming were worked out from the DNA. The sample contains under 150,000 clones, around four fifths of which appear only once.

This sequence was found in a woman aged 40 to 50 who had recovered from COVID-19. The chain is built from TRBV19 and TRBJ1-2, with 8 bases lining up with TRBD1. Material for sequencing was PBMCs or T cells enriched from blood (not recorded which). The CDR3 DNA follows: TGTGCCAGTACCACCAATCCAGGGGGCCCGTATGGCTACACCTTC. It specifies CASTTNPGGPYGYTF.